The 25 T cell receptor beta chains listed next were all sequenced from one sample in a study of molecular identifiers for immune sequencing clone quantification. TCRdb used MiXCR to reprocess the PCR reads, holding one entry per CDR3 protein. Here the sample spans about 89,000 distinct CDR3 sequences, 15% to 20% being singletons. Sequenced sample: naive CD8+ T cells from blood, with Jurkat cell RNA spiked in. The subset: FACS-sorted CD8+CD4-CCR7+CD45RA+ naive T cells. These receptors were taken from a human donor in good health. Some libraries in this study had Jurkat cell RNA spiked in.

Ten or more counts support this clonotype. The gene calls are TRBV2 and TRBJ2-7; no clear D gene. The CDR3 sequence is 16 residues long. V lost 8 bases and J lost 0, with 20 bases in between. The germline V gene encodes CDR1 SNHLY and CDR2 FYNNEI. DNA for the CDR3: TGTGCCAGCCTTTTATCGACGGAACCTAGCTCCTACGAGCAGTACTTC. It yields the protein CASLLSTEPSSYEQYF.

This clonotype was recorded at least ten times. This chain connects TRBV5-4 to TRBJ2-7; TRBD2 matches at 10 bases. Germline V CDR1 and CDR2: SGHNT, YYREEE (reference sequence). V gave up 3 bases and J gave up 3 bases; unmatched junction bases: 6. The CDR3 sequence is 15 residues long. The DNA of the CDR3 is TGTGCCAGCAGCTCACCCGGGACTAGCGACTACGAGCAGTACTTC. Its translation: CASSSPGTSDYEQYF.

This clonotype was seen many times. This chain joins TRBV2 and TRBJ2-4; perhaps TRBD2 as D (6 bases). Trimming left V 2 bases short and J 0 bases short, with 14 bases between. Germline V gives CDR1 SNHLY, CDR2 FYNNEI. The CDR3 runs 17 residues. The DNA of the CDR3 is TGTGCCAGCAGTGAATTGGGGGAGGCTCTAGCCAAAAACATTCAGTACTTC. Protein sequence: CASSELGEALAKNIQYF.

This clonotype occurred many times. The rearrangement uses TRBV12-3 or TRBV12-4 and TRBJ2-1; 8 bases are a match to TRBD2. CDR3 length: 15 amino acids. V lost 6 bases to trimming and J lost 4 bases; unmatched junction nucleotides: 8. The CDR3 bases are TGTGCCAGCAGCTCCGGGACTAGACCGTACAATGAGCAGTTCTTC. This gives the protein CASSSGTRPYNEQFF.

This clonotype showed up many times. The chain recombines TRBV12-3 or TRBV12-4 with TRBJ1-5; D not certain. V gave up 2 bases and J gave up 5 bases, with 10 bases separating them. The CDR3 has 14 amino acids. As DNA, the CDR3 is TGTGCCAGCAGTTTATTTTTATCCGATCAGCCCCAGCATTTT. Translated: CASSLFLSDQPQHF.

In this sample, this clonotype turned up many times. The V call is TRBV7-9, the J call TRBJ2-6; D unresolved. This CDR3 comprises 16 residues. V was shortened by 5 bases and J by 0 bases, with 11 bases between the two germline ends. The germline gives CDR1 SEHNR, CDR2 FQNEAQ (reference sequence). Written as DNA, the CDR3 is TGTGCCAGCAGCATCAATCGAGGCTCTGGGGCCAACGTCCTGACTTTC. Translation gives CASSINRGSGANVLTF.

This clonotype was observed many times. The J gene is TRBJ2-3, the V gene TRBV29-1; D perhaps matches TRBD1 (5 bases). V dropped 1 base and J dropped 3 bases, with 11 bases sitting between them. Germline CDR1 reads SQVTM; CDR2 reads ANQGSEA. The CDR3 contains 14 residues. CDR3 nucleotide sequence: TGCAGCGTTGAAGGGGGCAGGGCGACAGATACGCAGTATTTT. Amino acids: CSVEGGRATDTQYF.

At least ten counts were recorded for this clonotype. J is TRBJ1-3 and V is TRBV6-5, with 11 bases identical to TRBD1. CDR1 and CDR2 from the germline V gene are MNHEY and SVGAGI. V shed 3 bases and J 7 bases; nucleotides not matched to a gene: 2. This CDR3 comprises 14 residues. The CDR3 DNA sequence: TGTGCCAGCAGTTATGGGACAGGGGGGAACACCATATATTTT. It is translated as CASSYGTGGNTIYF.

Worth noting for this clonotype: This could be a read error, since a much larger clone is one nucleotide away. The CDR3 here is CASSPTSTSGMFPDTQYF. The DNA of the CDR3 is TGTGCCAGCAGCCCAACCTCAACTAGCGGGATGTTCCCAGATACGCAGTATTTT. The chain employs TRBV11-2 and TRBJ2-3; TRBD2 matches 10 bases. The trim removed 5 bases at V and 4 bases at J, leaving 15 bases unmatched. The CDR3 consists of 18 residues. The germline gives CDR1 SGHAT, CDR2 FQNNGV.

This clonotype was detected a few times. The chain combines TRBV19 with TRBJ1-5, with 12 bases lining up with TRBD1. CDR1 LNHDA and CDR2 SQIVND come from the germline V gene (reference sequence). V was clipped by 3 bases and J by 5 bases; unmatched bases: 5. This CDR3 is built from 16 residues. In DNA, the CDR3 is TGTGCCAGTAGTATGGGGGACAGGGGGCTTCATCAGCCCCAGCATTTT. It specifies CASSMGDRGLHQPQHF.

The table lists this clonotype with many counts. The rearrangement links TRBV30 to TRBJ2-7; possibly TRBD1 for D (6 bases). V lost 4 bases and J lost 0, with 16 bases in between. CDR1 and CDR2 (germline): GTSNPN, SVGIG (reference sequence). The CDR3 has 15 amino acids. The CDR3 DNA reads TGTGCCTGGAACAGGTACAGGGCCAACTCCTACGAGCAGTACTTC. It specifies CAWNRYRANSYEQYF.

This clonotype was found many times. The V call is TRBV7-9, the J call TRBJ1-3; TRBD1 matches at 7 bases. The V and J ends lost 6 bases and 4 bases, in that order; junction bases with no gene match: 9. Germline CDR1 is SEHNR and CDR2 is FQNEAQ (reference sequence). This CDR3 is built from 15 residues. CDR3 coding DNA: TGTGCCAGCAGTCATGACAGGGTCTACGGAAACACCATATATTTT. It translates to CASSHDRVYGNTIYF.

This clonotype was observed many times. The chain carries TRBV2 and TRBJ2-7; a possible D gene is TRBD2 (5 bases). The germline V and J ends were trimmed by 4 bases and 0 bases, with 16 bases remaining between them. Germline loops: CDR1 SNHLY, CDR2 FYNNEI. This CDR3 has 16 residues. The CDR3 protein is CASSGLVGETSYEQYF. DNA of the CDR3: TGTGCCAGCAGTGGCCTTGTTGGGGAGACCTCCTACGAGCAGTACTTC.

This clonotype was seen ten or more times. This chain uses TRBV4-1 with TRBJ1-1, with D unresolved. Between the trimmed V and J ends, which lost 4 bases and 7 bases, there was a span of 10 bases. CDR1 MGHRA and CDR2 YSYEKL come from the germline V gene. This CDR3 comprises 12 residues. The CDR3 bases are TGCGCCAGCAGCCGCGATACGCGTGAAGCTTTCTTT. It encodes CASSRDTREAFF.

This clonotype was observed at least ten times. V usage is TRBV14 and J usage is TRBJ2-7; no definite D call. The CDR3 extends over 14 amino acids. CDR1 is SGHDN, CDR2 FVKESK, per germline. The ends were cut back, 1 base at V and 1 base at J, with 8 bases in the middle. The CDR3 region is CASSQGDRSYEQYF. The CDR3 DNA is TGTGCCAGCAGCCAAGGGGATCGGTCCTACGAGCAGTACTTC.

This clonotype was seen repeatedly, ten times or more. V gene TRBV28 combines with J gene TRBJ2-5; 13 nucleotides align to TRBD2. The junction had 6 bases not matched to a gene; V was cut back by 4 bases and J by 4 bases. There are 16 residues in the CDR3. Germline V gene lookup returns CDR1 MDHEN and CDR2 SYDVKM. CDR3 in amino acids: CASSSRTSGSLETQYF. The CDR3 DNA follows: TGTGCCAGCAGTTCACGGACTAGCGGGAGCCTAGAGACCCAGTACTTC.

This clonotype was picked up many times. This chain links TRBV30 with TRBJ2-7; D gene ambiguous. Germline assignment: CDR1 GTSNPN and CDR2 SVGIG (reference sequence). This CDR3 has 14 amino acids. The V end was cut by 2 bases, the J end by 2 bases, with 13 bases between. The CDR3 sequence: CAWSPLGPTYEQYF. CDR3 bases: TGTGCCTGGAGTCCCCTCGGGCCGACCTACGAGCAGTACTTC. Full variable domain (outside the CDR3, taken from reference TRBV30 and TRBJ2-7): SQTIHQWPATLVQPVGSPLSLECTVEGTSNPNLYWYRQAAGRGLQLLFYSVGIGQISSEVPQNLSASRPQDRQFILSSKKLLLSDSGFYLCAWSPLGPTYEQYFGPGTRLTVT.

This clonotype occurred many times. The chain is built from TRBV12-3 or TRBV12-4 and TRBJ2-7; a possible D gene is TRBD1 (6 bases). This CDR3 has 16 residues. The V gene lost 4 bases and the J gene lost 3 bases, with 19 bases spanning the gap. CDR3 sequence reads: CASSSRDRLLIYEQYF. In nucleotides, the CDR3 is TGTGCCAGCAGTTCTCGAGACAGGTTGTTAATCTACGAGCAGTACTTC.

The chain uses TRBV20-1 and TRBJ2-1; 12 positions match TRBD2. CDR3 length: 16 amino acids. CDR1 is DFQATT, CDR2 SNEGSKA, per germline (reference sequence). Trimming at V came to 8 bases and at J to 1 base, leaving 9 bases not matched to a gene. DNA for the CDR3: TGCAGTACTCCTAGCGGGGGGGCATTTTCCTACAATGAGCAGTTCTTC. Encoded protein: CSTPSGGAFSYNEQFF.

This clonotype was seen repeatedly, ten times or more. V usage is TRBV6-2 or TRBV6-3 and J usage is TRBJ2-2; no clear D. With 3 bases removed from V and 1 base from J, the gap between germline ends came to 9 bases. Looked up from germline, CDR1 is MNHEY and CDR2 is SVGEGT. The CDR3 sequence is 15 residues long. This CDR3 reads CASSYVTGNTGELFF. The CDR3 nucleotides read TGTGCCAGCAGTTATGTCACGGGGAACACCGGGGAGCTGTTTTTT.

The CDR3 sequence: CASSSKTSGIEETQYF. CDR3 nucleotide sequence: TGTGCCAGCAGTTCGAAAACTTCAGGGATCGAGGAGACCCAGTACTTC. This rearrangement joins TRBV2 to TRBJ2-5; D is possibly TRBD1 (5 bases). Trimming removed 5 bases at V and 5 bases at J, with 21 bases between. The CDR3 spans 16 residues. CDR1 is SNHLY and CDR2 is FYNNEI in the germline V gene.

This clonotype was picked up many times. The gene calls are TRBV28 and TRBJ1-5; the match to TRBD1 covers 10 bases. V lost 3 bases to trimming and J lost 6 bases; unmatched junction nucleotides: 5. CDR3 length equals 15 residues. Germline CDR1 and CDR2: MDHEN and SYDVKM. DNA for the CDR3: TGTGCCAGCAGTTTCGACAGGGGGCTCTTTCAGCCCCAGCATTTT. This sequence encodes CASSFDRGLFQPQHF.

In this sample, this clonotype turned up many times. The chain has TRBV4-1 and TRBJ2-1, with D tentatively TRBD1 (6 bases). The CDR3 covers 14 residues. With 1 base removed from V and 4 bases from J, the gap between germline ends came to 8 bases. Germline loops: CDR1 MGHRA, CDR2 YSYEKL. The CDR3 nucleotides are TGCGCCAGCAGCCAAGTTAGGGGGTACAATGAGCAGTTCTTC. The encoded protein is CASSQVRGYNEQFF.

This clonotype was seen more than once but under ten times. The chain joins TRBV5-6 to TRBJ2-7, with D perhaps TRBD1 (5 bases). The V end was cut by 4 bases, the J end by 2 bases, with 16 bases between. Germline V gene sequence: CDR1 SGHDT, CDR2 YYEEEE. The CDR3 is made up of 15 amino acids. The CDR3 coding sequence is TGTGCCAGCAGCCCTACTATAGGGGCGGCCTACGAGCAGTACTTC. It encodes CASSPTIGAAYEQYF.

This clonotype was observed many times. This chain joins TRBV7-9 and TRBJ1-3; a weak D match, TRBD1 (5 bases). V shed 7 bases and J shed 4 bases, with 14 bases lying between them. The CDR3 runs 14 residues. Germline V gene sequence: CDR1 SEHNR, CDR2 FQNEAQ (reference sequence). CDR3 residues: CASNDGGAGNTIYF. DNA of the CDR3: TGTGCCAGCAACGATGGGGGAGCCGGAAACACCATATATTTT.